This TCR beta chain was captured in a study of spatial heterogeneity in lung cancer (dated by TCRdb to the late 2010s). Notes on the research overall: More beta-chain than alpha-chain transcripts were consistently detected, likely reflecting higher beta-chain transcript abundance. At surgery, 220 tumor regions, 64 matched nontumor lung samples and about 56 PBMC samples were TCR-sequenced for both alpha and beta chains. In non-small cell lung cancer, the study made a quantitative comparison of TCR alpha and beta repertoires among multiple tumor regions, matched nontumor lung and blood. The study linked features of the TCR repertoire to counts of nonsynonymous mutations, which were determined by whole-exome sequencing of tumor tissue. In the raw uncorrected reads, each unique combination of TCR and UMI appeared more than ten times on average. Here is what the overall study found, with its caveats: Confirming at a functional level the hypothesis that regional TCRs recognize regional mutations was considered to require additional single-cell paired TCR alpha and beta sequencing.

Library construction relied on 5' RACE. Sequencing relied on a NextSeq 500. The TCR library protocol attached a unique molecular identifier to each TCR cDNA molecule to allow correction of PCR and sequencing errors. The published analysis was carried out like this. Decombinator tools were used for TCR identification, UMI-based error correction and CDR3 extraction. Expanded TCRs were defined as those above a frequency of 2 per 1,000, corresponding to the top 1% of the tumor frequency distribution. Rényi diversity was computed with the R vegan package after subsampling each repertoire 100 times to 5,000 TCRs. CDR3 similarity networks were built from amino acid triplet string-kernel similarity, with CDR3s being connected when pairwise similarity was above 0.82. The public reads were reprocessed in TCRdb via fastp at Q25 and MiXCR, keeping in-frame beta chains. Under each unique CDR3 protein, matching rows form one entry showing the most common genes and DNA. TCRdb, not the authors, supplied the V and J calls. Across this sample there are about 10,000 distinct CDR3 sequences, with about 3.7% seen only once. Around 6.9% of the sample is held by the ten biggest clonotypes.

V is cut by 1 base and J by 5 bases, and the space between the germline ends is 6 bases. Via the germline V gene, CDR1 is SGHTA and CDR2 FQGNSA. From cysteine to phenylalanine, the CDR3 is 14 amino acids long. The entry retains the CDR3 DNA only, 42 bases that are in frame from base 1. Reading the label with the study, this specimen's time point is: sample taken at primary tumor resection. TCR sequencing used whole RNA extracted from tumor and nontumor lung tissue, or from cryopreserved PBMC samples, without cell sorting. The donors were 65 to 85 patients from the lung TRACERx cohort who had early-stage, untreated non-small cell lung cancer. Only patients with enough RNA available from two or more tumor regions were chosen for TCR sequencing. Tumor and adjacent nontumor lung specimens were reviewed by a lung pathologist before selection. This clonotype has at least ten counts. Its antigen target is currently unknown. Per-nucleotide qualities are absent, and no much larger clonotype sits a single base away.

Here the sequenced sample was normal lung tissue next to the tumor, taken at surgery. The sequence came from a male donor with early-stage non-small cell lung cancer. In this chain, TRBV7-2 is recombined with TRBJ1-6; the D gene assignment is ambiguous. The CDR3 region: CASSLDWNNSPLHF. The sequence in DNA is TGTGCCAGCAGCTTAGACTGGAATAATTCACCCCTCCACTTT.